This T cell receptor beta chain was sequenced during a study of shared clonotypes between healthy human individuals. Study in general: Three plates each covered CD4 naive and memory; CD8 naive two, CD8 memory one. Study findings and constraints: Estimated clonotype richness was generally higher in naive than memory subsets.

As to this clone: Its antigen is unidentified. The same CDR3 can be traced to other DNA sequences in this sample.

Germline lookup yields CDR1 SGHDT and CDR2 YYEEEE. CDR3 length equals 12 residues. Trimming took 4 bases from V and 7 from J, leaving 8 bases between them. Generated by immunoSEQ multiplex PCR, the TCRdb table keeps only in-frame clones and is missing some. The sample has about 590,000 clones; 95% to 96% are singletons. Positive CCR7 selection of CD45RO-negative cells yielded the naive CD8 cells, and terminally differentiated effector memory CD45RA+ cells were excluded. The gene calls are TRBV5-6 and TRBJ2-2; D is perhaps TRBD1 (5 bases). The clonotype originates from a woman in her twenties or thirties in good health. What was sequenced was naive CD8+ T cells sorted from blood. The DNA of the CDR3 is TGTGCCAGCAGCCTGCAGGGCGGGGAGCTGTTTTTT. Its translation: CASSLQGGELFF.